This entry lists 23 T cell receptor beta chains sequenced from one sample in a study of cytomegalovirus exposure and HLA in healthy donors. The PCR ran on 60 Vbeta and 13 Jbeta primers. Repertoires were generated with immunoSEQ multiplex PCR, while TCRdb's copy carries only in-frame clones and drops some. Of about 160,000 clones listed, 75% to 90% are singletons. Source material: PBMCs. Every receptor here comes from a man aged 50-60 years in good health and CMV-seropositive.

The J gene is TRBJ2-1, the V gene TRBV7-2; D is undetermined. The germline V and J ends were trimmed by 1 base and 7 bases, with 14 bases remaining between them. The CDR3 totals 15 residues. Germline V gene sequence: CDR1 SGHTA, CDR2 FQGNSA. CDR3 sequence (DNA): TGTGCCAGCAGCTTAGGTGAGGTTCTGCGGAATGAGCAGTTCTTC. Its protein product is CASSLGEVLRNEQFF.

The genes are TRBV5-6 and TRBJ2-1; TRBD1 might be the D (5 bases). Between the trimmed V and J ends, which lost 0 bases and 0 bases, there was a span of 13 bases. The germline CDR1 and CDR2 sequences are SGHDT and YYEEEE. The CDR3 is 17 residues long. CDR3 in DNA: TGTGCCAGCAGCTTGGGGCTAGGGGCAAACTCCTACAATGAGCAGTTCTTC. This encodes CASSLGLGANSYNEQFF.

This chain connects TRBV29-1 to TRBJ2-3; weak D call: TRBD2 (6 bases). The length of the CDR3 is 15 residues. Germline V CDR1 and CDR2: SQVTM, ANQGSEA. Trimming removed 1 base from V and 1 base from J, with 12 bases in between. DNA of the CDR3: TGCAGCGTTGAAGGTGGGGGGTTAGGCACAGATACGCAGTATTTT. Protein sequence: CSVEGGGLGTDTQYF.

V is TRBV10-2 and J is TRBJ1-1; maybe TRBD1 (6 bases). CDR3 length: 12 amino acids. Trimming took 8 bases from V and 4 from J, leaving 11 bases between them. Germline V gene lookup returns CDR1 WSHSY and CDR2 SAAADI. The CDR3 sequence is CASLQGATEAFF. In DNA, the CDR3 is TGCGCCAGCCTACAGGGTGCCACTGAAGCTTTCTTT.

J is TRBJ2-1 and V is TRBV2, with 10 bases that match TRBD2. Germline V gives CDR1 SNHLY, CDR2 FYNNEI. V was pared by 7 bases and J by 7 bases, with 4 bases of the junction left unmatched. CDR3 length: 13 residues. This chain's CDR3 is CASNGLAENEQFF. Written as DNA, the CDR3 is TGTGCCAGCAACGGACTAGCGGAAAATGAGCAGTTCTTC.

A single count supports this clone. V is TRBV27 and J is TRBJ2-1; D is unclear. The V end was cut by 1 base, the J end by 4 bases, with 14 bases between. Germline assignment: CDR1 MNHEY and CDR2 SMNVEV (reference sequence). The CDR3 is 16 residues long. CDR3 nucleotides: TGTGCCAGCAGTTTATTGGCAGGCCAAAGTTACAATGAGCAGTTCTTC. Encoded protein: CASSLLAGQSYNEQFF.

V gene TRBV28 combines with J gene TRBJ2-7; possibly TRBD1 for D (5 bases). V was trimmed by 7 bases and J by 1 base, leaving 8 bases between them. The CDR3 totals 12 residues. CDR1 and CDR2 from the germline V gene are MDHEN and SYDVKM. CDR3 loop: CASNSGSYEQYF. CDR3 in DNA: TGTGCCAGCAATTCAGGGTCCTACGAGCAGTACTTC.

The gene calls are TRBV9 and TRBJ1-1, with D hard to call. There are 14 residues in the CDR3. V lost 3 bases and J 6 bases, leaving 15 bases between the germline ends. Germline CDR1 is SGDLS and CDR2 is YYNGEE. Written as DNA, the CDR3 is TGTGCCAGCAGCGCACGCCTGGACGGGGCTGAAGCTTTCTTT. It translates to CASSARLDGAEAFF.

This chain links TRBV7-2 with TRBJ2-5, with 11 bases fitting TRBD2. The CDR3 spans 16 residues. Trimming took 5 bases from V and 1 from J; bases not matched to a gene: 6. Germline V CDR1 and CDR2: SGHTA, FQGNSA. For the CDR3, the DNA is TGTGCCAGCAGCCTTCGACTAGCGGGGACCCAAGAGACCCAGTACTTC. It yields the protein CASSLRLAGTQETQYF.

The genes are TRBV5-3 and TRBJ1-6, with D perhaps matching TRBD1 (6 bases). TRBV5-3 is reported as an ORF; its role is uncertain. V shed 4 bases and J shed 0 bases, with 14 bases lying between them. This CDR3 has 17 amino acids. The CDR3 coding sequence is TGTGCCAGAAGCGGACGGACAGTATGCTCCTATAATTCACCCCTCCACTTT. This encodes CARSGRTVCSYNSPLHF.

CDR3 in DNA: TGTGCCAGTAGTCCAAAGGCCCTGACAGGGGCTGGAAACACCATATATTTT. Amino acids: CASSPKALTGAGNTIYF. V and J are TRBV19 and TRBJ1-3; 8 positions agree with TRBD1. V trimming: 5 bases; J trimming: 2 bases; junction bases outside the gene matches: 11. The germline gives CDR1 LNHDA, CDR2 SQIVND (reference sequence). The CDR3 is made up of 17 amino acids.

J is TRBJ1-2 and V is TRBV7-9; perhaps TRBD1 as D (6 bases). The germline V gene has CDR1 SEHNR and CDR2 FQNEAQ (reference sequence). Between the trimmed V and J ends, which lost 5 bases and 6 bases, there was a span of 13 bases. The CDR3 extends over 13 amino acids. CDR3 coding DNA: TGTGCCAGCAGCCCAATAAGACAGGATGGCTACACCTTC. This gives the protein CASSPIRQDGYTF.

The chain has TRBV28 and TRBJ1-2, with 11 bases that match TRBD1. With 6 bases clipped from V and 7 bases from J, the junction kept 7 bases outside the gene matches. This CDR3 region has 14 residues. Germline-derived CDR1 and CDR2 are MDHEN and SYDVKM. CDR3 in DNA: TGTGCCAGCAGAGAACGGACAGGGGGCATTGGCTACACCTTC. This gives the protein CASRERTGGIGYTF.

CDR3 in DNA: TGTGCCAGCACCGCAGACAGATCAGCGAACACCGGGGAGCTGTTTTTT. It specifies CASTADRSANTGELFF. The chain recombines TRBV2 with TRBJ2-2; possibly TRBD1 for D (5 bases). The length of the CDR3 is 16 residues. Germline V gene lookup returns CDR1 SNHLY and CDR2 FYNNEI. The V end lost 7 bases, the J end lost 0 bases, and 15 bases lay between the germline ends.

The chain joins TRBV6-1 to TRBJ2-7, with D possibly TRBD2 on 5 matching bases. The CDR3 contains 15 residues. V dropped 7 bases and J dropped 1 base, with 17 bases sitting between them. Germline lookup yields CDR1 MNHNS and CDR2 SASEGT. This CDR3 is CASTPGIGPSYEQYF. In nucleotides, the CDR3 is TGTGCCAGCACCCCCGGGATTGGACCGTCCTACGAGCAGTACTTC.

The V gene is TRBV30, the J gene TRBJ2-3, with D hard to call. Trimming took off 3 bases at V and 1 base at J, with 8 bases between the two ends. The germline V gene has CDR1 GTSNPN and CDR2 SVGIG (reference sequence). The CDR3 covers 13 residues. The CDR3 region has the DNA TGTGCCTGGAGGAGAAGTGGCACAGATACGCAGTATTTT. It codes for CAWRRSGTDTQYF.

The V gene is TRBV10-3, the J gene TRBJ2-3, with 10 bases matching TRBD1. The CDR3 spans 15 residues. Germline-derived CDR1 and CDR2 are ENHRY and SYGVKD. V gave up 6 bases and J gave up 4 bases; unmatched junction bases: 7. The CDR3 region has the DNA TGTGCCATCAGACAGGGACAGGGGTATTCAGATACGCAGTATTTT. Amino acid sequence: CAIRQGQGYSDTQYF.

The V gene is TRBV7-3, the J gene TRBJ2-1, with TRBD2 matching 9 bases. V lost 2 bases to trimming and J lost 4 bases; unmatched junction nucleotides: 15. This CDR3 has 19 residues. Per the germline V gene, CDR1 is SGHTA and CDR2 is FQGTGA. CDR3 sequence: CASSLAGGGGALRYNEQFF. The CDR3 DNA is TGTGCCAGCAGCTTAGCGGGTGGCGGGGGGGCCCTTAGATACAATGAGCAGTTCTTC.

V is TRBV11-2 and J is TRBJ1-1, with 7 positions matching TRBD1. The CDR3 is 13 residues long. Germline-derived CDR1 and CDR2 are SGHAT and FQNNGV. V shed 3 bases and J 4 bases; nucleotides not matched to a gene: 2. The CDR3 here is CASSFQGVTEAFF. The CDR3 DNA is TGTGCCAGCAGCTTCCAGGGGGTCACTGAAGCTTTCTTT.

This clone was seen more than once but under ten times. This sequence joins TRBV5-1 and TRBJ1-4; D perhaps matches TRBD1 (5 bases). V shed 4 bases and J shed 8 bases, with 12 bases lying between them. The CDR3 is 13 residues long. The germline CDR1 and CDR2 sequences are SGHRS and YFSETQ. The DNA of the CDR3 is TGCGCCAGCAGCCTCAGGGAGGGGGAAAAACTGTTTTTT. Its protein product is CASSLREGEKLFF.

The V and J genes are TRBV28 and TRBJ1-4; the match to TRBD1 covers 7 bases. Germline V CDR1 and CDR2: MDHEN, SYDVKM. The CDR3 length is 15 residues. V shed 6 bases and J 6 bases; nucleotides not matched to a gene: 10. The CDR3 bases are TGTGCCAGCAGCTCGATGACAGGGATCGATGAAAAACTGTTTTTT. It translates to CASSSMTGIDEKLFF.

The J gene is TRBJ2-3, the V gene TRBV27; TRBD2 might be the D (5 bases). The V end lost 3 bases, the J end lost 3 bases, and 7 bases lay between the germline ends. This CDR3 has 13 amino acids. Per the germline V gene, CDR1 is MNHEY and CDR2 is SMNVEV (reference sequence). The CDR3 loop reads CASSLWETDTQYF. CDR3 DNA: TGTGCCAGCAGTTTGTGGGAGACAGATACGCAGTATTTT.

The CDR3 region is CAISGSSETKNIQYF. Here the CDR3 DNA reads TGTGCCATCAGTGGATCTAGCGAGACTAAAAACATTCAGTACTTC. The V gene is TRBV10-3, the J gene TRBJ2-4; maybe TRBD2 (6 bases). This CDR3 has 15 residues. CDR1 and CDR2 (germline): ENHRY, SYGVKD. Trimming removed 4 bases at V and 4 bases at J, with 14 bases between.